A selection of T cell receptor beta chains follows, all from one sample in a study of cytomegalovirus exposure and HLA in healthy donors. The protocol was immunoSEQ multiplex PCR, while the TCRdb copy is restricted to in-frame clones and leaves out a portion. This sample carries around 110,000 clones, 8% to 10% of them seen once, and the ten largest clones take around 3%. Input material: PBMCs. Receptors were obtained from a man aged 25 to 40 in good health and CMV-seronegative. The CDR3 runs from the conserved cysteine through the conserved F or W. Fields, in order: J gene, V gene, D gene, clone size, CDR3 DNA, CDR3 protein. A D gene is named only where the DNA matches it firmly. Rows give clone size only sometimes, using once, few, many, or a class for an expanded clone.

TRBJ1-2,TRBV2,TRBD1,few,TGTGCCAGCAGCCCCGGGACAGCATATGGCTACACCTTC,CASSPGTAYGYTF
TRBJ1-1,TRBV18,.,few,TGTGCCAGCTCACCACTCACAGGGTCCACTGAAGCTTTCTTT,CASSPLTGSTEAFF
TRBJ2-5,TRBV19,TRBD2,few,TGTGCCAGTTCCCGGACTAGCGGAGTCCAAGAGACCCAGTACTTC,CASSRTSGVQETQYF
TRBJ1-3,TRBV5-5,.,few,TGTGCCAGCGCAGGGGAAACTGGAAACACCATATATTTT,CASAGETGNTIYF
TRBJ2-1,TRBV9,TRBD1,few,TGTGCCAGCAGCATACGGACAGGAGCCTACAATGAGCAGTTCTTC,CASSIRTGAYNEQFF
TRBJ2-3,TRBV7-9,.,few,TGTGCCAGCAGCTTATCGATCGGGATAAACACAGATACGCAGTATTTT,CASSLSIGINTDTQYF
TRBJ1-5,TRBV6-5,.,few,TGTGCCAGTCGGGGACAAAATAGCAATCAGCCCCAGCATTTT,CASRGQNSNQPQHF
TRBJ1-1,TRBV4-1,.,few,TGCGCCAGCAGCCACCCCCCCCAGGGGCCCACTGAAGCTTTCTTT,CASSHPPQGPTEAFF
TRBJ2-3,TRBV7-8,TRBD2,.,TGTGCCAGCAGCTTAGTGAGCGGGGGGGATACGCAGTATTTT,CASSLVSGGDTQYF
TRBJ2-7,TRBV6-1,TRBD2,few,TGTGCCAGCACAACTAGCGGGCGTCACTACGAGCAGTACTTC,CASTTSGRHYEQYF
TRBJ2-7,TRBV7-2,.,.,TGTGCCAGCAGCCCCACCGGCTACGAGCAGTACTTC,CASSPTGYEQYF
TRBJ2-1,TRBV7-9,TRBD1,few,TGTGCCAGCAGGCAAAACCGGACAGGGAAAAAGCAGTTCTTC,CASRQNRTGKKQFF
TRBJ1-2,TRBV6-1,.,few,TGTGCCAGCAGAATACAGTCCTGGGACTATGGCTACACCTTC,CASRIQSWDYGYTF
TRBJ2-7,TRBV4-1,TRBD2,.,TGCGCCAGCAGCCAGGGTAGCGGGTCCTCCTACGAGCAGTACTTC,CASSQGSGSSYEQYF
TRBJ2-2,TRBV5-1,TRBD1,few,TGCGCCAGCAGCAAGGACGGACAGGGGAACACCGGGGAGCTGTTTTTT,CASSKDGQGNTGELFF
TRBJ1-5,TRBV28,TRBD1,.,TGTGCCAGCAGTAGGGGGGACAGGGTTGGGGAACAGCCCCAGCATTTT,CASSRGDRVGEQPQHF
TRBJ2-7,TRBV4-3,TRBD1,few,TGCGCCAGCAGCCAGGGGGGGACAGGGCCCGAGCGGCTACCCTACGAGCAGTACTTC,CASSQGGTGPERLPYEQYF
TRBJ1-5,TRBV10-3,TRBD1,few,TGTGCCATCAGCCCGGGACAGGGGGCCAGCAATCAGCCCCAGCATTTT,CAISPGQGASNQPQHF
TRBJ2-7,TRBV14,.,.,TGTGCCAGCAGCCAACTTGGGCCAGACAGAGACTACGAGCAGTACTTC,CASSQLGPDRDYEQYF
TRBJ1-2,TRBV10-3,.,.,TGTGCCATCAGAGAAGGAGTCTATGGCTACACCTTC,CAIREGVYGYTF
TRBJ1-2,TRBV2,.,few,TGTGCCAGCAAGATGACAGTCTCTACCTACTATGGCTACACCTTC,CASKMTVSTYYGYTF
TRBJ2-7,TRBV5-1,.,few,TGCGCCAGCAGCGCTGGGGCAGGGCGTTCCTACGAGCAGTACTTC,CASSAGAGRSYEQYF
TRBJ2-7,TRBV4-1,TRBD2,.,TGCGCCAGCAGCCAAGAAATCCGCGGGAGGGCCTTCTACGAGCAGTACTTC,CASSQEIRGRAFYEQYF
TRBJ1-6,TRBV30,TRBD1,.,TGTGCCTGGAGCGCGGACAGGCGAGATTCACCCCTCCACTTT,CAWSADRRDSPLHF
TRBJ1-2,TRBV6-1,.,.,TGTGCCAGCAGTGAAGCTTTAGGGGAATTGGTCGGCTACACCTTC,CASSEALGELVGYTF
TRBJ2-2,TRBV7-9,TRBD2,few,TGTGCCAGCAGCACCCGGGGGGAACTTAGTGGGCCCGGGGAGCTGTTTTTT,CASSTRGELSGPGELFF
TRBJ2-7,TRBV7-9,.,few,TGTGCCAGCAGCTTAGCGTTCGGTGAAACCTACGAGCAGTACTTC,CASSLAFGETYEQYF
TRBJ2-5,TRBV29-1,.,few,TGCAGCGTTGAAGTGGTAGGGCGGAGGGAGACCCAGTACTTC,CSVEVVGRRETQYF
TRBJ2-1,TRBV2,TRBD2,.,TGTGCCAGCAGTCTACTAGCGGGAGGGAATGAGCAGTTCTTC,CASSLLAGGNEQFF
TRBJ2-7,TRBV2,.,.,TGTGCCAGCAGCAAAAGGTCCCAGGGCGGATCCTACGAGCAGTACTTC,CASSKRSQGGSYEQYF
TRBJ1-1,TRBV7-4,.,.,TGTGCCAGCAGCTTATCACAGGGCCCCTCGTTAAACACTGAAGCTTTCTTT,CASSLSQGPSLNTEAFF
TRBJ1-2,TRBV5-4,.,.,TGTGCCAGCAGCCGAGGACAGACCCTTAACTATGGCTACACCTTC,CASSRGQTLNYGYTF
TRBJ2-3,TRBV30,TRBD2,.,TGTGCCTGGAGTGGCGGGGGGTCTAGCACAGATACGCAGTATTTT,CAWSGGGSSTDTQYF
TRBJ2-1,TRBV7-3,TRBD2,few,TGTGCCAGCAGCCCTGGACTAGCGGGAGTCCGCGAGCAGTTCTTC,CASSPGLAGVREQFF
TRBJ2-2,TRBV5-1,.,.,TGCGCCACCCAAACAGGGCAGCAATCGGGGGAGCTGTTTTTT,CATQTGQQSGELFF
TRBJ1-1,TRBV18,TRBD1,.,TGTGCCAGCTCACCTACGGGACAGCCAAACACTGAAGCTTTCTTT,CASSPTGQPNTEAFF
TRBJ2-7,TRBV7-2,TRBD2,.,TGTGCCAGCAGTTTAGGAACCGGGACTAGTGTCTACGAGCAGTACTTC,CASSLGTGTSVYEQYF
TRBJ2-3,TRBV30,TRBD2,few,TGTGCCTGGAGACTAGCGGGTACAGATACGCAGTATTTT,CAWRLAGTDTQYF
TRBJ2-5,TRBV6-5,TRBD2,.,TGTGCCAGCAGGGGGACTAGCCAACAAGAGACCCAGTACTTC,CASRGTSQQETQYF
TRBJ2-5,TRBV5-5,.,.,TGTGCCAGCAGCCCACGGGGTTTTGGGACCCAGTACTTC,CASSPRGFGTQYF
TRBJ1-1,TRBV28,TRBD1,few,TGTGCCATCACTTTACCTTACTTCGAGGGACAGGCCGCGAACACTGAAGCTTTCTTT,CAITLPYFEGQAANTEAFF
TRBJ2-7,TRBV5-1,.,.,TGCGCCAGCAGCTTGGGTCCCTACTACGAGCAGTACTTC,CASSLGPYYEQYF
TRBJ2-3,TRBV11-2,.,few,TGTGCCAGCAGCTTAGATCGGTACACAGATACGCAGTATTTT,CASSLDRYTDTQYF
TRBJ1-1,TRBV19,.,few,TGTGCCAGTACGGACAGTAACACTGAAGCTTTCTTT,CASTDSNTEAFF
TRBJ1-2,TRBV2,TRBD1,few,TGTGCCAGCAGCGGTCAAAGTGGACAGGGGGGGTATGGCTACACCTTC,CASSGQSGQGGYGYTF
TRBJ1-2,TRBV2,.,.,TGTGCCAGCAGGTTAGACAGAGCTAACTATGGCTACACCTTC,CASRLDRANYGYTF
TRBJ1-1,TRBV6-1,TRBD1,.,TGTGCCAGCAGTGAATTCAGGGGGCCCACTGAAGCTTTCTTT,CASSEFRGPTEAFF
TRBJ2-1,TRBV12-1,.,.,TGTGCCAGCAGCTCAGGACAGGGACGGAATGAGCAGTTCTTC,CASSSGQGRNEQFF
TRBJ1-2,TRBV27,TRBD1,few,TGTGCCAGCAGTGGACAGGGGTCTGGCTACACCTTC,CASSGQGSGYTF
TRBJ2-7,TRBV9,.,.,TGTGCCAGCAGCGCGGGGGGCAGCTACGAGCAGTACTTC,CASSAGGSYEQYF
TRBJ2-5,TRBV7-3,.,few,TGTGCCAGCAGCTTGGTCGGGGAGACCCAGTACTTC,CASSLVGETQYF
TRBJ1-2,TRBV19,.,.,TGTGCCAGTAGTATAGGGGCAGGCTATGGCTACACCTTC,CASSIGAGYGYTF
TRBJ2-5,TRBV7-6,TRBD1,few,TGTGCCAGCAGCTTATTCGGGACAGGGGACTCTGAGACCCAGTACTTC,CASSLFGTGDSETQYF
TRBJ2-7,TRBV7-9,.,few,TGTGCCAGCAGCCTCCAAAAAGGCGGCGGGGTGGACGAGCAGTACTTC,CASSLQKGGGVDEQYF
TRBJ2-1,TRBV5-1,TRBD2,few,TGCGCCAGCAGTTCGCGAGCGGGGAGCTCCTACAATGAGCAGTTCTTC,CASSSRAGSSYNEQFF
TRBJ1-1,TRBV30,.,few,TGTGCCTGGAGTAGCGGACCGCGGAACACTGAAGCTTTCTTT,CAWSSGPRNTEAFF
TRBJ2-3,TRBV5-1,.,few,TGCGCCAGCAGCGCGGGCCCAGAGGCAGATACGCAGTATTTT,CASSAGPEADTQYF
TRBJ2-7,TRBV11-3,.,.,TGTGCCAGCAGCTCCGAAGGACTAAACTACGAGCAGTACTTC,CASSSEGLNYEQYF
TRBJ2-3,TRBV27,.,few,TGTGCCAGTAGCGAATCCGGGGATACCACAGATACGCAGTATTTT,CASSESGDTTDTQYF